This T cell receptor beta chain was retrieved from a study of cytotoxic CD8 clonotypes in ibrutinib-treated CLL (dated by TCRdb to the early 2020s). Regarding the research as a whole: The cohort included about 15 treatment-naive and about a dozen relapsed/refractory patients; about 18 were IGHV unmutated. Samples averaged approximately 260,000 productive templates and about 94,000 productive rearrangements. Cryopreserved peripheral blood mononuclear cells were obtained before treatment, at response, and at either sustained remission or disease progression. Samples at response were collected after a median of about twelve months of treatment, with a range of about 6 to 40 months. Partial responses were observed in roughly 24 patients and complete responses in 2; after a median follow-up of around 68 months, remission was maintained in 14 patients and progression was observed in some twelve. Longitudinal samples were available for about 30% of the roughly 90 trial participants. Every sample from remission and from progressive disease was obtained while the patients were still on ibrutinib.

On the study overall, not on this receptor specifically: Baseline clonality was found to be higher than that of age-matched healthy donors and was strongly correlated with circulating CD8+ T-cell counts. An increase in clonality was observed at ibrutinib response, with clonality remaining stable during sustained remission and falling back toward baseline at progression. Public clonotypes were found to be uncommon and were observed to contract or remain stable during treatment; the increase in clonality was shown to reflect expansion of private clonotypes at ibrutinib response. Sampling times were not matched between sustained-remission and progressing patients, and lymph node repertoires were not studied.

From the germline V gene, CDR1 is SNHLY and CDR2 is FYNNEI. V is trimmed back by 3 bases and J by 9 bases, and the junction contains 7 bases that no gene match accounts for. Inclusive of the bounding cysteine and phenylalanine, the CDR3 is 14 residues long. The kept DNA is CDR3 alone, 42 bases in frame from the first base. On a MiSeq, deep resolution sequencing aimed for a depth between 1 in 1 million and 1 in 200,000 T cells, with each clonotype covered approximately 9.2x on average. The immunoSEQ hsTCRB Kit was used to generate TCR beta libraries. Per the original workflow: Data were analyzed with ImmunoSEQ Data Assistant and ImmunoSEQ Analyzer, with V, D and J genes assigned per IMGT definitions. Clonality was computed as one minus normalized Shannon entropy of productive rearrangement frequencies, ranging from 0 to 1. Only overrepresented clonotypes making up at least 0.05% of the repertoire of each patient were included in the public clonotype analysis. Thirteen age-matched healthy donor repertoires from immuneACCESS were used as controls for clonality. TCRdb retrieved this table from immuneACCESS and kept in-frame rearrangements only. Not all clones are present; in checked studies, unresolved V genes account for under half, and no reason is known for the remainder. V and J calls and clone size follow that table, whereas D and trimming were derived from the DNA. This sample lists 250,000 to 350,000 clones; around 69% were detected once. Around 5.3% of the sample is held by the ten biggest clonotypes.

This sample's time point label indicates: progressive disease on ibrutinib. For TCR beta library preparation, about 2.2 micrograms of genomic DNA was extracted from cryopreserved PBMCs. High-throughput TCR beta sequencing was performed on longitudinal blood samples from CLL patients receiving ibrutinib monotherapy. The patients took part in an open-label, single-center phase 2 trial of ibrutinib monotherapy. In the case of this clone: Its antigen remains unidentified. Base qualities are not recorded, but no much larger clone differs from it by a single base.

The TCR sequence derives from a human donor with chronic lymphocytic leukemia. The receptor chain draws on TRBV2 and TRBJ2-1; 8 central bases correspond to TRBD2. Material: PBMCs, obtained at disease progression, from a patient treated with ibrutinib. The CDR3 reads CASSEVRGVAEQFF. The DNA sequence reads TGTGCCAGCAGTGAGGTGCGGGGGGTGGCTGAGCAGTTCTTC.